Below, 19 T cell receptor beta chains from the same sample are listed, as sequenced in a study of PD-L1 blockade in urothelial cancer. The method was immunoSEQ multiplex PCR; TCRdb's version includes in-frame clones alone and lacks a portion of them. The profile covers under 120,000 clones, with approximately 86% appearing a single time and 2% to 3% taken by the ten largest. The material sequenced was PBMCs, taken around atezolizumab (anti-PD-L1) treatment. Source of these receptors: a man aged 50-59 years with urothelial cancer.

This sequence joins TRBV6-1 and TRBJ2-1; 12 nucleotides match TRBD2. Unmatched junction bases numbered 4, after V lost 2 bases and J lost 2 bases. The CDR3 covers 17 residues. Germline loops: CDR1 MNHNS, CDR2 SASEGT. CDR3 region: CASSERGLAGTYNEQFF. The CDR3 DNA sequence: TGTGCCAGCAGTGAACGAGGACTAGCGGGGACCTACAATGAGCAGTTCTTC.

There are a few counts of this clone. CDR3 DNA: TGCAGCGTTGGAGAACAGGGTTCTGGCTACACCTTC. This gives the protein CSVGEQGSGYTF. V usage is TRBV29-1 and J usage is TRBJ1-2; weak D call: TRBD1 (6 bases). Germline assignment: CDR1 SQVTM and CDR2 ANQGSEA. Trimming took off 4 bases at V and 7 bases at J, with 13 bases between the two ends. The CDR3 extends over 12 amino acids.

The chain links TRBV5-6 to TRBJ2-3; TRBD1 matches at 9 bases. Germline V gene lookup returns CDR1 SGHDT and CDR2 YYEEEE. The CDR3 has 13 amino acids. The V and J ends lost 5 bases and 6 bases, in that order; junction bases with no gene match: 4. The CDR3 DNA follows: TGTGCCAGCAGGAGGGACAGGGCTGATACGCAGTATTTT. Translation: CASRRDRADTQYF.

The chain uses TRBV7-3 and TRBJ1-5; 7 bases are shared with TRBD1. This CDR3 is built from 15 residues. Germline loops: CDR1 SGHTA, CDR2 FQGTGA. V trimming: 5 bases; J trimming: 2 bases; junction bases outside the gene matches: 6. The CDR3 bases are TGTGCCAGCAGCACGACAGGGAAGGGCAATCAGCCCCAGCATTTT. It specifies CASSTTGKGNQPQHF. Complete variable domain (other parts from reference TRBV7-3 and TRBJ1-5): GAGVSQTPSNKVTEKGKYVELRCDPISGHTALYWYRQSLGQGPEFLIYFQGTGAADDSGLPNDRFFAVRPEGSVSTLKIQRTERGDSAVYLCASSTTGKGNQPQHFGDGTRLSIL.

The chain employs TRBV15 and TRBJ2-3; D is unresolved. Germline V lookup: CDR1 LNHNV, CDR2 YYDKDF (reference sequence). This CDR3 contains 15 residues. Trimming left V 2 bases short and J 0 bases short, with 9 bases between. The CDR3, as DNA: TGTGCCACCAGCAGAAGGCCCAGGAGCACAGATACGCAGTATTTT. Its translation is CATSRRPRSTDTQYF.

This CDR3 is CASSRPYRGLSEAFF. Written as DNA, the CDR3 is TGTGCCAGTAGCCGACCTTATCGGGGTTTGTCTGAAGCTTTCTTT. The chain carries TRBV28 and TRBJ1-1; D gene uncertain. V gave up 9 bases and J gave up 6 bases, with 23 bases separating them. The germline gives CDR1 MDHEN, CDR2 SYDVKM. The CDR3 runs 15 residues.

For the CDR3, the DNA is TGTGCCAGCAGTTTTGTTTCGGGGACTGAAGCTTTCTTT. The encoded protein is CASSFVSGTEAFF. The genes are TRBV28 and TRBJ1-1; D is unresolved. The CDR3 spans 13 residues. From germline, CDR1 is MDHEN and CDR2 SYDVKM. V was trimmed by 3 bases and J by 5 bases, leaving 10 bases between them.

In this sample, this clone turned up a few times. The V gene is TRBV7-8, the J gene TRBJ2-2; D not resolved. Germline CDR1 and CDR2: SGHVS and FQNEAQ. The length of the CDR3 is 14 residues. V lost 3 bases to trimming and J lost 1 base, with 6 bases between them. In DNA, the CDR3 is TGTGCCAGCAGCTTCCCTAGGAACACCGGGGAGCTGTTTTTT. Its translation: CASSFPRNTGELFF.

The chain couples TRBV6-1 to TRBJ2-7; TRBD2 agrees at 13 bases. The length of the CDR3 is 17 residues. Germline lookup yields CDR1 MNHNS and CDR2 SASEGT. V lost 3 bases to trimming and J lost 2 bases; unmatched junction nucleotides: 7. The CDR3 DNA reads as TGTGCCAGCAGTGACCGGGGACTAGCGGGACCCACCTACGAGCAGTACTTC. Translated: CASSDRGLAGPTYEQYF.

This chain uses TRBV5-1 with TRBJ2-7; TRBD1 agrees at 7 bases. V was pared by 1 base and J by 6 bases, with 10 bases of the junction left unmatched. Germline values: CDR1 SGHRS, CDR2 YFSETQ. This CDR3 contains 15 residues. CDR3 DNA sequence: TGCGCCAGCAGCTTGCAGGACAGGCGATTTGGCGAGCAGTACTTC. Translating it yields CASSLQDRRFGEQYF.

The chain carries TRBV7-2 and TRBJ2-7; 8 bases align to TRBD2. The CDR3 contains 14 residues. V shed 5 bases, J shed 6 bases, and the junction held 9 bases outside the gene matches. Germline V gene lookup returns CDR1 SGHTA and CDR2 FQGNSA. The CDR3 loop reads CASSLKREQSEQYF. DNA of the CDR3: TGTGCCAGCAGCCTGAAGCGGGAGCAGAGCGAGCAGTACTTC.

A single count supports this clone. CDR3 amino acids: CASSRDRGTYEQYF. The CDR3 nucleotides read TGTGCCAGCAGCCGGGACAGGGGGACCTACGAGCAGTACTTC. The V call is TRBV5-4, the J call TRBJ2-7, with TRBD1 matching 11 bases. The trim removed 4 bases at V and 2 bases at J, leaving 2 bases unmatched. The CDR3 is made up of 14 amino acids. Per the germline V gene, CDR1 is SGHNT and CDR2 is YYREEE (reference sequence).

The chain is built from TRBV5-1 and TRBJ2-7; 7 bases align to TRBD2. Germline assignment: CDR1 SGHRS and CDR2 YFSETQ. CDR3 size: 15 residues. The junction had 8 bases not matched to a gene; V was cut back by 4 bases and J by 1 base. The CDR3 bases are TGCGCCAGCAGCCCTCGGGGCGGGAGTTCCTACGAGCAGTACTTC. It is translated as CASSPRGGSSYEQYF.

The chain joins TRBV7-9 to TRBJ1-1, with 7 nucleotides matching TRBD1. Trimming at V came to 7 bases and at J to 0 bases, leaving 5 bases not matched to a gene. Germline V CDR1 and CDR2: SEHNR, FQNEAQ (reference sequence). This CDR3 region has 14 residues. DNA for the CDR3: TGTGCCAGCAACAGGGGCAGCGTGAACACTGAAGCTTTCTTT. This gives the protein CASNRGSVNTEAFF.

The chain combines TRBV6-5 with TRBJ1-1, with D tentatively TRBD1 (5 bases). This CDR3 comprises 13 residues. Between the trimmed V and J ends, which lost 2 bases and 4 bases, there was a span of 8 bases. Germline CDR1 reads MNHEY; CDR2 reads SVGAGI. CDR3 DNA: TGTGCCAGCAGTTACAAGGGGCGCACTGAAGCTTTCTTT. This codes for CASSYKGRTEAFF.

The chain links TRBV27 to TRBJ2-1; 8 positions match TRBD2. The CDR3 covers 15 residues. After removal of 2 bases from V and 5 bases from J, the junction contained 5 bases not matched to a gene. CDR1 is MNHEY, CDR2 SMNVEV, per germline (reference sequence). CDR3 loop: CASSLHSGINNEQFF. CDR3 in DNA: TGTGCCAGCAGTTTACATAGCGGGATTAACAATGAGCAGTTCTTC.

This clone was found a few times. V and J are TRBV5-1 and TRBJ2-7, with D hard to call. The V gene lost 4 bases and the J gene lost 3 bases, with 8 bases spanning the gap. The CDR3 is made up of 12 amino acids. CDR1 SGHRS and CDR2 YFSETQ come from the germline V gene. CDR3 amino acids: CASSQTGYEQYF. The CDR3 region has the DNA TGCGCCAGCAGCCAAACCGGCTACGAGCAGTACTTC.

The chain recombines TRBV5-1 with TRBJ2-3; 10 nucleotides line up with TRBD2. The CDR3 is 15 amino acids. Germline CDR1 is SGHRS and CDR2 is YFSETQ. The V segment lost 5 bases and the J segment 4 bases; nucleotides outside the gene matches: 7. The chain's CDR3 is CASRNQAGGADTQYF. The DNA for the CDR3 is TGCGCCAGCAGAAACCAAGCGGGAGGGGCAGATACGCAGTATTTT.

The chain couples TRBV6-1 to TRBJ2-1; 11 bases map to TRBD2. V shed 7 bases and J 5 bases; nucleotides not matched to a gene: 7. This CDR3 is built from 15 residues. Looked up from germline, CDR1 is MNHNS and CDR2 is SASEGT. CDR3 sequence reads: CASKGLAGLNNEQFF. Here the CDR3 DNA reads TGTGCCAGCAAAGGACTAGCGGGCCTCAACAATGAGCAGTTCTTC.